Each of the 32 T cell receptor beta chains below was sequenced from the same sample in a study of beta chain features in type 1 diabetes. Study results and limitations: All four CD4+ subsets from Type 1 diabetes patients carried moderately but significantly shorter TCRB CDR3s.

These TCRs' antigens remain unknown. The sequenced template was cDNA made from the entire isolated RNA. Assay used: immunoSEQ multiplex PCR; TCRdb lists only in-frame clones, some missing. The sample has roughly 350,000 clones; around 10% are singletons. The material sequenced was central memory CD4+ T cells from blood. The source is a young man with type 1 diabetes.

This chain links TRBV9 with TRBJ2-1, with 7 bases lining up with TRBD2. V shed 4 bases and J 3 bases; nucleotides not matched to a gene: 4. CDR1 is SGDLS and CDR2 is YYNGEE in the germline V gene. CDR3 length: 14 amino acids. The CDR3 DNA reads TGTGCCAGCAGCTCGGGCGGGGGCTACAATGAGCAGTTCTTC. Translation gives CASSSGGGYNEQFF.

This clone was seen at least ten times. The chain uses TRBV11-2 and TRBJ2-1, with 12 bases that match TRBD2. The J segment lost 2 bases and the V segment lost 5 bases, leaving 10 bases of the junction unmatched. CDR3 length equals 18 residues. Germline CDR1 SGHAT, CDR2 FQNNGV. CDR3 residues: CASSPGGLAGGTYNEQFF. The CDR3 DNA sequence: TGTGCCAGCAGCCCTGGGGGACTAGCGGGTGGAACCTACAATGAGCAGTTCTTC.

J is TRBJ2-5 and V is TRBV29-1; no clear D gene. CDR3 length: 10 amino acids. V lost 7 bases, J lost 5 bases, and 8 bases lay in between. Germline V gives CDR1 SQVTM, CDR2 ANQGSEA. CDR3 nucleotides: TGCAGCGGGGAAGTTGAGACCCAGTACTTC. Translation: CSGEVETQYF.

The CDR3 here is CASSFRGLEAFF. The CDR3 DNA is TGTGCCAGCAGCTTCCGGGGGCTAGAAGCTTTCTTT. This chain uses TRBV7-9 with TRBJ1-1; possible D gene TRBD1, 6 bases. The CDR3 loop spans 12 amino acids. The V gene lost 3 bases and the J gene lost 8 bases, with 10 bases spanning the gap. Germline values: CDR1 SEHNR, CDR2 FQNEAQ (reference sequence).

This clone was seen a few times. This chain connects TRBV6-6 to TRBJ1-5, with D possibly matching TRBD1 (5 bases). The CDR3 contains 12 residues. Germline values: CDR1 MNHNY, CDR2 SVGAGI (reference sequence). Trimming shortened V by 6 bases and J by 5 bases, and 8 bases separated the two germline ends. In DNA form, the CDR3 reads TGTGCCAGCAGCGCGACAGATCAGCCCCAGCATTTT. Translating it yields CASSATDQPQHF.

V usage is TRBV7-9 and J usage is TRBJ2-7, with 7 bases that match TRBD1. The CDR3 has 15 residues. Germline CDR1 is SEHNR and CDR2 is FQNEAQ (reference sequence). The ends lost 5 bases at V and 0 bases at J; junction bases unmatched: 7. Here the CDR3 DNA reads TGTGCCAGCAGCCTCGCAGGGGGTTTCTCCTACGAGCAGTACTTC. It encodes CASSLAGGFSYEQYF.

The chain links TRBV6-1 to TRBJ1-5; D not certain. The CDR3 contains 15 residues. V dropped 6 bases and J dropped 6 bases, with 18 bases sitting between them. Germline values: CDR1 MNHNS, CDR2 SASEGT. The CDR3 protein is CASRHSQRQSQPQHF. CDR3 coding DNA: TGTGCCAGCAGGCACTCCCAAAGGCAGAGTCAGCCCCAGCATTTT.

The chain links TRBV27 to TRBJ1-1, with TRBD1 matching 10 bases. Trimming at V came to 4 bases and at J to 10 bases, leaving 15 bases not matched to a gene. This CDR3 contains 16 residues. CDR1 and CDR2 from the germline V gene are MNHEY and SMNVEV (reference sequence). The CDR3, as DNA: TGTGCCAGCAGTTCGTACTCCGGGACAGGGGAACTGGCAGCTTTCTTT. Amino acids: CASSSYSGTGELAAFF.

Regarding this clone: One end of the junction varies from germline; a read error may be responsible. Other DNA sequences from this sample encode an identical CDR3 as well. V is TRBV27 and J is TRBJ2-4; 9 nucleotides line up with TRBD1. In germline, CDR1 is MNHEY, CDR2 SMNVEV (reference sequence). The CDR3 runs to 15 residues. The CDR3 DNA follows: TGCGCCAGCAGTCCCTACAGAACCGGACAGGGGCGGGAGTACTTC. It translates to CASSPYRTGQGREYF.

This chain connects TRBV6-5 to TRBJ2-7, with 13 bases fitting TRBD2. Trimming cost V 7 bases and J 7 bases; bases outside gene matches: 10. CDR3 length equals 15 residues. Germline CDR1 MNHEY, CDR2 SVGAGI. The DNA for the CDR3 is TGTGCCAGCAAGCTTGGACTAGCGGGAGTGGGAGAGCAGTACTTC. As protein: CASKLGLAGVGEQYF.

In this sample, this clone turned up a few times. The chain couples TRBV5-6 to TRBJ2-1; 10 nucleotides match TRBD2. Losses at the gene ends were 3 bases for V and 0 bases for J; bases not matched to a gene: 9. CDR1 is SGHDT, CDR2 YYEEEE, per germline. CDR3 size: 18 residues. The CDR3 loop is CASSSTPLAGSSYNEQFF. In DNA form, the CDR3 reads TGTGCCAGCAGCTCCACTCCACTAGCGGGAAGCTCCTACAATGAGCAGTTCTTC. Supplemented by reference TRBV5-6 and TRBJ2-1, the full variable domain reads DAGVTQSPTHLIKTRGQQVTLRCSPKSGHDTVSWYQQALGQGPQFIFQYYEEEERQRGNFPDRFSGHQFPNYSSELNVNALLLGDSALYLCASSSTPLAGSSYNEQFFGPGTRLTVL.

Ten or more counts support this clone. The gene calls are TRBV6-5 and TRBJ2-7; the D is unclear. Between the trimmed V and J ends, which lost 0 bases and 5 bases, there was a span of 8 bases. The CDR3 totals 13 residues. Germline V gives CDR1 MNHEY, CDR2 SVGAGI. In DNA, the CDR3 is TGTGCCAGCAGTTACTCACGGTACCACGAGCAGTACTTC. Translating gives CASSYSRYHEQYF.

This chain joins TRBV28 and TRBJ2-5; D might be TRBD2 (5 bases). The CDR3 length is 11 residues. Germline CDR1 reads MDHEN; CDR2 reads SYDVKM. Trimming pared 1 base from V and 9 bases from J, leaving 6 bases between. The CDR3 nucleotides are TGTGCCAGCAGTTTATCGAGGGCCCAGTACTTC. This codes for CASSLSRAQYF.

There are a few counts of this clone. The germline gene is not matched at one end of the junction; a read error may be the cause. This rearrangement joins TRBV13 to TRBJ2-2; 7 nucleotides match TRBD2. Germline V gene data show CDR1 as PRHDT and CDR2 as FYEKMQ (reference sequence). CDR3 length equals 15 residues. The CDR3 DNA reads as TGCGCCAGCAGCCAATCCGGGACTACCTGGGGGGAGCTGTTTTTT. Translating it yields CASSQSGTTWGELFF.

This clone appeared a few times. The chain has TRBV7-2 and TRBJ2-1; 8 nucleotides align to TRBD2. The CDR3 runs to 17 residues. The junction had 21 bases not matched to a gene; V was cut back by 5 bases and J by 12 bases. The germline V gene has CDR1 SGHTA and CDR2 FQGNSA. For the CDR3, the DNA is TGTGCCAGCAGCCAAGACTGGAGCGGGAGAACCCCTTTCGGGCAGTTCTTC. It yields the protein CASSQDWSGRTPFGQFF. Together with reference TRBV7-2 and TRBJ2-1, the CDR3 gives the full variable domain: GAGVSQSPSNKVTEKGKDVELRCDPISGHTALYWYRQSLGQGLEFLIYFQGNSAPDKSGLPSDRFSAERTGGSVSTLTIQRTQQEDSAVYLCASSQDWSGRTPFGQFFGPGTRLTVL.

J is TRBJ2-1 and V is TRBV4-1; D uncertain. This CDR3 is 15 amino acids long. Per germline, CDR1 MGHRA and CDR2 YSYEKL. V shed 4 bases and J shed 0 bases, with 10 bases lying between them. CDR3 DNA: TGCGCCAGCAGCCCCGTTGCAGACTCCTACAATGAGCAGTTCTTC. It translates to CASSPVADSYNEQFF.

The gene calls are TRBV5-4 and TRBJ1-2, with a weak D call TRBD1 (5 bases). V was clipped by 3 bases and J by 4 bases, with 13 bases between them. The CDR3 sequence is 14 residues long. Germline-derived CDR1 and CDR2 are SGHNT and YYREEE (reference sequence). The CDR3 spells CASSSVRDGYGYTF. The DNA for the CDR3 is TGTGCCAGCAGCTCGGTACGGGACGGCTATGGCTACACCTTC.

The genes are TRBV5-1 and TRBJ2-3, with 12 bases that match TRBD2. With V trimmed by 4 bases and J by 1 base, 13 bases remained unmatched. The CDR3 covers 19 residues. Germline V gene sequence: CDR1 SGHRS, CDR2 YFSETQ. CDR3: CASSLQTSGRNPRTDTQYF. CDR3 sequence (DNA): TGCGCCAGCAGCCTTCAAACTAGCGGGAGGAACCCTCGCACAGATACGCAGTATTTT.

The rearrangement links TRBV18 to TRBJ1-2; 11 bases agree with TRBD1. CDR1 and CDR2 (germline): KGHSH, LQKENI. The CDR3 is 16 amino acids. J lost 4 bases, V lost 8 bases, and 12 bases had no gene match. CDR3: CASAAGTGGNGYGYTF. The CDR3 DNA follows: TGTGCCAGCGCTGCTGGGACAGGGGGGAACGGCTATGGCTACACCTTC.

The chain employs TRBV5-1 and TRBJ1-5; D might be TRBD1 (5 bases). With 1 base removed from V and 5 bases from J, the gap between germline ends came to 7 bases. CDR1 is SGHRS and CDR2 is YFSETQ in the germline V gene. The CDR3 loop spans 13 amino acids. CDR3 sequence (DNA): TGCGCCAGCAGCTTGAGGGGCGATCAGCCCCAGCATTTT. Protein: CASSLRGDQPQHF.

The chain couples TRBV21-1 to TRBJ1-4; no DNA check was done on the table's D call, TRBD1. TRBV21-1 is recorded as a pseudogene. CDR3 size: 16 residues. The CDR3 protein is CASSHTVTGVNEKLFF. DNA of the CDR3: TGTGCCAGCAGCCATACTGTCACAGGGGTTAATGAAAAACTGTTTTTT.

The table lists this clone with a few counts. The chain joins TRBV5-1 to TRBJ2-3, with D possibly TRBD2 on 6 matching bases. The germline CDR1 and CDR2 sequences are SGHRS and YFSETQ. The CDR3 consists of 16 residues. V was cut by 4 bases and J by 0 bases, with 15 bases left in between. CDR3 loop: CASSIGTPASTDTQYF. Written as DNA, the CDR3 is TGCGCCAGCAGCATCGGGACTCCCGCTAGCACAGATACGCAGTATTTT.

This clone was counted between two and nine times. V usage is TRBV9 and J usage is TRBJ2-3, with no clear D. Germline V gene sequence: CDR1 SGDLS, CDR2 YYNGEE. V was clipped by 1 base and J by 3 bases, with 12 bases between them. This CDR3 is built from 15 residues. The CDR3 bases are TGTGCCAGCAGCGTATCAGTTGCATCGACAGATACGCAGTATTTT. It codes for CASSVSVASTDTQYF.

This clone was found a few times. This chain connects TRBV5-4 to TRBJ2-7, with 10 bases fitting TRBD2. Germline loops: CDR1 SGHNT, CDR2 YYREEE (reference sequence). The CDR3 sequence is 14 residues long. Germline trimming cut 3 bases from V and 6 bases from J; bases unmatched to any gene: 6. The CDR3 DNA reads as TGTGCCAGCAGCTCCACTAGCGGGACCCGCGAGCAGTACTTC. Translation: CASSSTSGTREQYF.

This clone has more than one count but fewer than ten. The chain is built from TRBV11-2 and TRBJ2-7; 8 nucleotides line up with TRBD2. This CDR3 region has 14 residues. Trimming cost V 1 base and J 6 bases; bases outside gene matches: 5. Germline values: CDR1 SGHAT, CDR2 FQNNGV. Here the CDR3 reads CASSLAGGPTEQYF. CDR3 coding DNA: TGTGCCAGCAGCTTAGCGGGAGGGCCCACCGAGCAGTACTTC. The full variable domain, rest sourced from reference TRBV11-2 and TRBJ2-7, is EAGVAQSPRYKIIEKRQSVAFWCNPISGHATLYWYQQILGQGPKLLIQFQNNGVVDDSQLPKDRFSAERLKGVDSTLKIQPAKLEDSAVYLCASSLAGGPTEQYFGPGTRLTVT.

This clone was picked up a small number of times. The V gene is TRBV5-1, the J gene TRBJ1-1, with D perhaps matching TRBD1 (5 bases). The germline gives CDR1 SGHRS, CDR2 YFSETQ. V was trimmed by 4 bases and J by 8 bases, leaving 15 bases between them. The CDR3 sequence is 13 residues long. Written as DNA, the CDR3 is TGCGCCAGCAGCGTAAGCCAGGGTTCCGAAGCTTTCTTT. It translates to CASSVSQGSEAFF.

This clone showed up just a few times. The J gene is TRBJ1-3, the V gene TRBV4-1, with a possible D match to TRBD1 (5 bases). Germline CDR1 reads MGHRA; CDR2 reads YSYEKL. V shed 0 bases and J shed 0 bases, with 12 bases lying between them. CDR3 length: 17 residues. Here the CDR3 DNA reads TGCGCCAGCAGCCAAGAGGCGGGGGGGTACTCTGGAAACACCATATATTTT. Residues: CASSQEAGGYSGNTIYF.

The table lists this clone with a few counts. The gene calls are TRBV7-9 and TRBJ2-3; TRBD2 might be the D (7 bases). The CDR3 loop spans 17 amino acids. V was clipped by 5 bases and J by 2 bases, with 20 bases between them. Germline V lookup: CDR1 SEHNR, CDR2 FQNEAQ (reference sequence). Here the CDR3 reads CASSPLRGRASTDTQYF. The CDR3 region has the DNA TGTGCCAGCAGCCCGCTTAGGGGGAGGGCCTCCACAGATACGCAGTATTTT. Looking up the rest from reference TRBV7-9 and TRBJ2-3 gives the full variable domain: DTGVSQNPRHKITKRGQNVTFRCDPISEHNRLYWYRQTLGQGPEFLTYFQNEAQLEKSRLLSDRFSAERPKGSFSTLEIQRTEQGDSAMYLCASSPLRGRASTDTQYFGPGTRLTVL.

The chain has TRBV7-9 and TRBJ1-2; TRBD1 is a possible D gene (5 bases). The CDR3 has 16 amino acids. The V end lost 6 bases, the J end lost 4 bases, and 21 bases lay between the germline ends. CDR1 and CDR2 (germline): SEHNR, FQNEAQ (reference sequence). For the CDR3, the DNA is TGTGCCAGCAGACAAGAGTCCCAGACAGCGTTCTATGGCTACACCTTC. It encodes CASRQESQTAFYGYTF.

As concerns this clone: The sample carries other DNA sequences with the same CDR3. The chain is built from TRBV18 and TRBJ2-7; D is undetermined. The germline V gene has CDR1 KGHSH and CDR2 LQKENI. The CDR3 loop spans 12 amino acids. V lost 3 bases and J lost 4, with 7 bases in between. The CDR3 here is CASSPRGYEQYF. CDR3 nucleotide sequence: TGTGCCAGCTCACCTCGCGGTTACGAGCAGTACTTC.

Details on this clone: A read error likely explains this, since a far larger clone differs by one base. The chain has TRBV1 and TRBJ2-7; the table's TRBD2 call for D was not verified on the DNA. TRBV1 is a pseudogene locus. The CDR3 has 12 residues. The chain's CDR3 is CTSSQDLREQYF. Here the CDR3 DNA reads TGCACCAGCAGCCAAGATCTGAGAGAGCAGTACTTC.

This clone was seen a handful of times. The same CDR3 can be traced to other DNA sequences in this sample. The V and J genes are TRBV5-4 and TRBJ2-3; possibly TRBD1 for D (6 bases). Trimming stripped 2 bases from V and 0 bases from J, with 10 bases between. The CDR3 is made up of 15 amino acids. Germline loops: CDR1 SGHNT, CDR2 YYREEE (reference sequence). Here the CDR3 reads CASSLGGASTDTQYF. In DNA, the CDR3 is TGTGCCAGCAGCTTAGGGGGTGCTAGCACAGATACGCAGTATTTT.